The rows below give T cell receptor beta chains drawn from one sample of a study of metastatic and nonmetastatic thyroid tumors. TCRdb called clones again from the PCR reads with MiXCR. The data hold about 5,500 clones, with roughly 35% observed a single time. The sequenced sample consisted of tumor tissue. These receptors all come from a male donor with papillary thyroid cancer or a benign thyroid nodule (not recorded which). Some clones in this sample may be carry-over from other donors' samples. Both conserved end residues are part of each CDR3. D genes are given only for firm matches. Clone size, where shown, is once, few, many, or a class for clones that have expanded.

cdr3_nt,cdr3_aa,d_call,j_call,clone_size,v_call
TGTGCCAGCGACCTTACGGGATCCAATCAGCCCCAGCATTTT,CASDLTGSNQPQHF,.,TRBJ1-5,.,TRBV6-1
TGTGCCAGCAGCTTAGCGGGGAGTGCAGCGGGAGTAATTGGCAATGAGCAGTTCTTC,CASSLAGSAAGVIGNEQFF,TRBD2,TRBJ2-1,.,TRBV11-1
TGTGCCAGCAGCCTTCGGAGAGTCTCTGGAAACACCATATATTTT,CASSLRRVSGNTIYF,.,TRBJ1-3,few,TRBV28
TGTGCCAGCCAGAGCACTGGGAACACTGAAGCTTTCTTT,CASQSTGNTEAFF,.,TRBJ1-1,few,TRBV6-1
TGCAGTGCCTTACAGGGTGCCTCCTACGAGCAGTACTTC,CSALQGASYEQYF,.,TRBJ2-7,.,TRBV20-1
TGTGCCACCAGCAGAGAGTACGGCAGGGGGTGCGAGCAGTACTTC,CATSREYGRGCEQYF,TRBD1,TRBJ2-7,.,TRBV15
TGTGCCAGCAGCCAAGAGGATTCAGGGGCCGGAAACACCATATATTTT,CASSQEDSGAGNTIYF,.,TRBJ1-3,medium-sized,TRBV4-2
TGTGCCTGGTCCAACCTCAGGGGGGGTTACAATGAGCAGTTCTTC,CAWSNLRGGYNEQFF,.,TRBJ2-1,medium-sized,TRBV30
TGTGCCAGCAGTTACCTCCCCCCGGGGGGCGGGTACGAGCAGTACTTC,CASSYLPPGGGYEQYF,.,TRBJ2-7,.,TRBV6-6
TGTGCCAGCAGCTTAGGCCAGTTCAATCAGCCCCAGCATTTT,CASSLGQFNQPQHF,.,TRBJ1-5,.,TRBV11-2
TGTGCCAGCAGCTTGACTAGCGGGAGTTACGAGCAGTACTTC,CASSLTSGSYEQYF,TRBD2,TRBJ2-7,.,TRBV7-2
TGTGCCAGCAGCCAGAAAAACAGGGGGCACGGCGGCTACACCTTC,CASSQKNRGHGGYTF,TRBD1,TRBJ1-2,.,TRBV3-1
TGTGCCAGTAGTAGAGGGGGTACGGGAACTGAGGCGTACGAGCAGTACTTC,CASSRGGTGTEAYEQYF,.,TRBJ2-7,large,TRBV19
TGTGCCAGCGGCGACAGTGGGCATCAGCCCCAGCATTTT,CASGDSGHQPQHF,.,TRBJ1-5,medium-sized,TRBV7-8
TGTGCCAGCAGCGGACGACAGGGACCTTATGGCTACACCTTC,CASSGRQGPYGYTF,TRBD1,TRBJ1-2,.,TRBV9
TGCAGTGCTAGGGGAAGCAGGACTGAGATAGCGGGAGTCGATGAGCAGTTCTTC,CSARGSRTEIAGVDEQFF,TRBD2,TRBJ2-1,few,TRBV20-1
TGTGCCAGCAGCTTAGTGGCTAGCGGCACAGATACGCAGTATTTT,CASSLVASGTDTQYF,.,TRBJ2-3,.,TRBV11-1
TGCGCCAGCAGCCAAGAGACCTCCTATAATTCACCCCTCCACTTT,CASSQETSYNSPLHF,.,TRBJ1-6,.,TRBV4-1
TGTGCCAGCAGGGTCCAAAACTCCTACGAGCAGTACTTC,CASRVQNSYEQYF,.,TRBJ2-7,few,TRBV28
TGCAGTGCGCTCGTAAGCAATCAGCCCCAGCATTTT,CSALVSNQPQHF,.,TRBJ1-5,.,TRBV20-1
TGTGCCAGCAGTCAGGCCGAGGGGACTAGCGGAGCCCCTTACGAGCAGTACTTC,CASSQAEGTSGAPYEQYF,TRBD2,TRBJ2-7,many,TRBV27
TGTGCCAGCAGTTACAACAGGGGGCACGAGCAGTACTTC,CASSYNRGHEQYF,TRBD1,TRBJ2-7,.,TRBV6-6
TGTGCCAGCAGTTACTCGGGGCAGGGAGAGGGCTATGGCTACACCTTC,CASSYSGQGEGYGYTF,.,TRBJ1-2,few,TRBV6-2/TRBV6-3
TGTGCCACCAAAGGACGGACAGGGACGAATCAGCCCCAGCATTTT,CATKGRTGTNQPQHF,TRBD1,TRBJ1-5,.,TRBV27
TGTGCCAGCAGCCCGCCGAATTCACCCCTCCACTTT,CASSPPNSPLHF,.,TRBJ1-6,large,TRBV9
TGTGCCAGCAGTCCTACGCAGGGGGGGAATTCACCCCTCCACTTT,CASSPTQGGNSPLHF,TRBD1,TRBJ1-6,.,TRBV28
TGTGCCAGCAGTGGAGGACAGGGGAGGGTTTCACCCCTCCACTTT,CASSGGQGRVSPLHF,TRBD1,TRBJ1-6,.,TRBV6-1
TGCGCCAGCACCACAGGACAGGGGACAGATACGCAGTATTTT,CASTTGQGTDTQYF,TRBD1,TRBJ2-3,large,TRBV5-1
TGTGCCAGCGGGCCCCACGGGGGCCCGCGGGCCTATGGCTACACCTTC,CASGPHGGPRAYGYTF,.,TRBJ1-2,.,TRBV28
TGTGCCAGCAGTGAAGCGATGGGCAATCAGCCCCAGCATTTT,CASSEAMGNQPQHF,.,TRBJ1-5,few,TRBV6-1
TGCAGTGCTAGAGTCGGACAGGGGGATAGCGATGGCTACACCTTC,CSARVGQGDSDGYTF,TRBD1,TRBJ1-2,.,TRBV20-1
TGTGCCTGGAGGGGACAGGGGTCGGGTGGCTACACCTTC,CAWRGQGSGGYTF,TRBD1,TRBJ1-2,.,TRBV30
TGTGCCAGCAGTAGGACTAGCAGTGCCTACGAGCAGTACTTC,CASSRTSSAYEQYF,TRBD2,TRBJ2-7,.,TRBV27
TGTGCCAGCTTACTCGTGAACACTGAAGCTTTCTTT,CASLLVNTEAFF,.,TRBJ1-1,.,TRBV18
TGTGCCAGCAGCTCCCCGGAGGGGGCAAGTGAAAAACTGTTTTTT,CASSSPEGASEKLFF,TRBD1,TRBJ1-4,.,TRBV5-5
TGTGCCAGCAGTTACCGGGGAGTGGATACGCAGTATTTT,CASSYRGVDTQYF,.,TRBJ2-3,.,TRBV6-5
TGTGCCAGTAGCCCGAACCGGGACAGAAGGGTCAATGAGCAGTTCTTC,CASSPNRDRRVNEQFF,TRBD1,TRBJ2-1,.,TRBV19
TGTGCCAGTAGTTTTTCATCGGGGGGGCCGCGTGAGCAGTACTTC,CASSFSSGGPREQYF,TRBD2,TRBJ2-7,.,TRBV19
TGCGCCAGCAGCTGGGACGGCGGCTGGGCCAACGTCCTGACTTTC,CASSWDGGWANVLTF,.,TRBJ2-6,few,TRBV5-1
TGTGCCAGCAGCTATACCGGGACCCGAGGCTCAGAGACCCAGTACTTC,CASSYTGTRGSETQYF,.,TRBJ2-5,.,TRBV9
TGTGCCAGCAGCTTAGCGGGGTTCTCCTACGAGCAGTACTTC,CASSLAGFSYEQYF,.,TRBJ2-7,few,TRBV11-2
TGTGCCAGCAGCTTGGGGGACAGGGCTTCGTATTATCAGTACTTC,CASSLGDRASYYQYF,TRBD1,TRBJ2-7,once,TRBV5-4
TGTGCCAGCAGTCCCTTCTCCGGGGAGCTGTTTTTT,CASSPFSGELFF,.,TRBJ2-2,few,TRBV6-2/TRBV6-3
TGCGCCAGCAGCTTGTTGGGCGTTGCTCGGGAGCAGGGGGATGAGCAGTTCTTC,CASSLLGVAREQGDEQFF,.,TRBJ2-1,few,TRBV5-1
TGTGCCAGCTCACCACGGGGTCTCGACGAGCAGTACTTC,CASSPRGLDEQYF,.,TRBJ2-7,.,TRBV18